What follows is one T cell receptor (beta chain) and its context. The antigen remains unidentified. This may be a read error, as it is one base from a much larger clone. The lymph nodes were axillary draining lymph nodes from breast cancer patients. The entry originates in a study of breast tumors, draining lymph nodes, adjacent tissues. Notes on the study in general: Most tumor T cells seemingly derive from lymph node, then expand in tumor. Luminal-like breast cancer showed significantly higher tumor–nontumor repertoire similarity than basal-like. Tumor TCR diversity was below lymph nodes but above nontumor tissue. That most tumor T cells come from lymph nodes remained unproven.

This CDR3 region has 16 residues. Germline V gives CDR1 SGHNT, CDR2 YYREEE (reference sequence). V shed 3 bases and J 3 bases; nucleotides not matched to a gene: 10. One entry per CDR3 protein results from TCRdb running MiXCR on the multiplex PCR reads. The sample contains 150,000 to 200,000 distinct CDR3 sequences, 33% of which appear only once. V gene TRBV5-4 combines with J gene TRBJ2-7; 9 bases are a match to TRBD2. Sequencing input: axillary lymph node tissue. This sequence was found in a female donor with breast cancer. Some clones in this sample may be carry-over from other donors' samples. CDR3 residues: CASSSRWAREGYEQYF. For the CDR3, the DNA is TGTGCCAGCAGCTCCCGTTGGGCGCGGGAGGGCTACGAGCAGTACTTC.